These 19 T cell receptor beta chains were all obtained from the same sample, sequenced in a study of early T cells in non-severe SARS-CoV-2 infection. TCRdb reprocessed the 5' RACE reads via MiXCR and lists one record per CDR3 protein. The table lists under 140,000 distinct CDR3 sequences, around 13% of them singletons. Sequencing was performed on whole blood, taken at baseline. The receptor source for this set is an adult who was a healthcare worker with PCR-confirmed SARS-CoV-2 infection or an uninfected control (not recorded which).

This clonotype was recorded a few times. The chain recombines TRBV20-1 with TRBJ1-5; possible D gene TRBD1, 5 bases. V was clipped by 0 bases and J by 11 bases, with 26 bases between them. This CDR3 comprises 17 residues. Germline assignment: CDR1 DFQATT and CDR2 SNEGSKA (reference sequence). The CDR3 DNA follows: TGCAGTGCTAGAGATCGGGCCAGGGCCAGGTGGGCTTCGACCCAGCATTTT. Translation gives CSARDRARARWASTQHF.

This clonotype was counted only a few times. This sequence joins TRBV28 and TRBJ1-3; no clear D gene. The CDR3 is made up of 15 amino acids. The germline CDR1 and CDR2 sequences are MDHEN and SYDVKM. Trimming left V 5 bases short and J 0 bases short, with 11 bases between. The CDR3 reads CASSKGTISGNTIYF. The CDR3 bases are TGTGCCAGCAGTAAGGGTACAATCTCTGGAAACACCATATATTTT.

This rearrangement joins TRBV4-1 to TRBJ2-7, with D possibly being TRBD1 or TRBD2 (5 bases each). The length of the CDR3 is 16 residues. Germline-derived CDR1 and CDR2 are MGHRA and YSYEKL. The germline V and J ends were trimmed by 1 base and 9 bases, with 22 bases remaining between them. The CDR3 sequence is CASSQGTGTDTTRQYF. CDR3 bases: TGCGCCAGCAGCCAAGGGACCGGGACCGATACTACGAGGCAGTACTTC.

This clonotype was detected only a few times. The V and J genes are TRBV7-9 and TRBJ1-4; 10 bases are shared with TRBD1. The CDR3 length is 15 residues. CDR1 and CDR2 (germline): SEHNR, FQNEAQ (reference sequence). With V trimmed by 5 bases and J by 8 bases, 8 bases remained unmatched. The CDR3 DNA is TGTGCCAGCAGCACCCACCGGGACAGGGGCGAAAAACTGTTTTTT. It codes for CASSTHRDRGEKLFF.

This clonotype has a handful of counts. The chain recombines TRBV5-1 with TRBJ2-6; 7 bases are shared with TRBD1. Per the germline V gene, CDR1 is SGHRS and CDR2 is YFSETQ. CDR3 length: 17 residues. Trimming removed 4 bases from V and 0 bases from J; junction bases left unmatched: 7. CDR3 coding DNA: TGCGCCAGCAGCCCACAGGGGACCGCCTCTGGGGCCAACGTCCTGACTTTC. This sequence encodes CASSPQGTASGANVLTF.

This clonotype has only a few counts. The gene calls are TRBV28 and TRBJ1-3, with no clear D. With 3 bases removed from V and 5 bases from J, the gap between germline ends came to 8 bases. The germline V gene has CDR1 MDHEN and CDR2 SYDVKM. The CDR3 covers 13 residues. The CDR3 DNA is TGTGCCAGCAGTTTTGCGGTACGAAACACCATATATTTT. Its protein product is CASSFAVRNTIYF.

There are many counts of this clonotype. The V gene is TRBV30, the J gene TRBJ2-5; no definite D call. Germline V gene sequence: CDR1 GTSNPN, CDR2 SVGIG (reference sequence). V lost 2 bases to trimming and J lost 6 bases, with 13 bases between them. CDR3 size: 13 residues. CDR3 loop: CAWSRTKWQTQYF. For the CDR3, the DNA is TGTGCCTGGAGTAGGACGAAATGGCAGACCCAGTACTTC.

V gene TRBV7-8 combines with J gene TRBJ2-7; D might be TRBD2 (7 bases). Germline CDR1 SGHVS, CDR2 FQNEAQ. Trimming took off 1 base at V and 2 bases at J, with 18 bases between the two ends. The CDR3 runs 17 residues. The CDR3 sequence is CASSLGGRWRGPYEQYF. CDR3 coding DNA: TGTGCCAGCAGCTTAGGGGGACGATGGCGGGGGCCCTACGAGCAGTACTTC.

The gene calls are TRBV7-9 and TRBJ2-6, with 8 bases that match TRBD1. Germline lookup yields CDR1 SEHNR and CDR2 FQNEAQ (reference sequence). This CDR3 region has 15 residues. The V gene end was trimmed by 3 bases and the J gene end by 4 bases; junction bases not matched to a gene: 2. CDR3 protein: CASSLTGDGANVLTF. The CDR3 DNA follows: TGTGCCAGCAGCTTGACAGGGGACGGGGCCAACGTCCTGACTTTC.

This clonotype was seen ten or more times. The chain combines TRBV27 with TRBJ2-3, with D perhaps matching TRBD1 (5 bases). The CDR3 has 18 residues. Germline assignment: CDR1 MNHEY and CDR2 SMNVEV (reference sequence). The germline V and J ends were trimmed by 2 bases and 1 base, with 19 bases remaining between them. CDR3 loop: CASSLRRQGTTGTDTQYF. The CDR3 DNA reads as TGTGCCAGCAGTTTACGCCGGCAGGGAACTACCGGCACAGATACGCAGTATTTT.

This clonotype has only a few counts. The chain joins TRBV3-1 to TRBJ1-5; D ambiguous. Trimming took off 1 base at V and 3 bases at J, with 4 bases between the two ends. Germline V CDR1 and CDR2: LGHDT, YNNKEL (reference sequence). This CDR3 region has 13 residues. The CDR3 nucleotides are TGTGCCAGCAGCCAAGGACTCAATCAGCCCCAGCATTTT. Translating it yields CASSQGLNQPQHF.

The chain couples TRBV7-9 to TRBJ2-4; D may correspond to TRBD1 or TRBD2 (5 bases each). Germline V lookup: CDR1 SEHNR, CDR2 FQNEAQ (reference sequence). Deletions cut 9 bases from V and 6 bases from J, with 18 bases between. The CDR3 consists of 14 residues. This CDR3 is CASRRGDTGNIQYF. CDR3 in DNA: TGTGCCAGTCGACGGGGCGACACAGGAAACATTCAGTACTTC.

This clonotype was picked up a small number of times. This rearrangement joins TRBV10-3 to TRBJ2-7, with 11 bases aligning to TRBD2. V lost 10 bases to trimming and J lost 4 bases; unmatched junction nucleotides: 6. CDR3 size: 13 residues. Germline V gene sequence: CDR1 ENHRY, CDR2 SYGVKD. The CDR3 region has the DNA TGTGCCACCGGGACTAGCGGAGAGTACGAGCAGTACTTC. Translating it yields CATGTSGEYEQYF.

This clonotype was seen repeatedly, ten times or more. V gene TRBV13 combines with J gene TRBJ1-1; maybe TRBD1 (6 bases). V lost 5 bases to trimming and J lost 5 bases, with 18 bases between them. CDR1 and CDR2 (germline): PRHDT, FYEKMQ (reference sequence). The CDR3 has 15 amino acids. The CDR3 protein is CASSLLGGLQTEAFF. The CDR3 DNA reads TGTGCCAGCAGCCTACTTGGGGGGCTGCAGACTGAAGCTTTCTTT.

The sample holds a few counts of this clonotype. The CDR3 DNA reads as TGTGCCAGCAGCCCGGGCGGTCTCCAAGAGACCCAGTACTTC. Encoded protein: CASSPGGLQETQYF. This rearrangement joins TRBV11-3 to TRBJ2-5; D unclear. CDR1 is SGHNT and CDR2 is YENEEA in the germline V gene. The CDR3 extends over 14 amino acids. V was shortened by 5 bases and J by 1 base, with 11 bases between the two germline ends.

In DNA, the CDR3 is TGCAGTGCTAGAGTTGTGGTCGCTTCACCCCTCCACTTT. It is translated as CSARVVVASPLHF. The rearrangement uses TRBV20-1 and TRBJ1-6; no firm D call. CDR1 is DFQATT and CDR2 is SNEGSKA in the germline V gene (reference sequence). Trimming removed 1 base at V and 9 bases at J, with 10 bases between. There are 13 residues in the CDR3.

This clonotype was counted a few times. V gene TRBV5-6 combines with J gene TRBJ1-2; no definite D call. The CDR3 is 13 amino acids. The V and J ends lost 6 bases and 7 bases respectively, with 16 bases between them. Germline assignment: CDR1 SGHDT and CDR2 YYEEEE. The CDR3 nucleotides are TGTGCCAGCATCTCTCAGAGGATAGGTGGCTACACCTTC. Protein product: CASISQRIGGYTF.

This clonotype appeared a few times. At one of its ends the junction is not consistent with the germline gene, which may arise from a read error. The chain joins TRBV18 to TRBJ2-1; 9 bases map to TRBD2. This CDR3 contains 14 residues. Germline CDR1 and CDR2: KGHSH and LQKENI. CDR3 DNA: TGTGCCAACTCACCGGTAGCGGGAGAGAATGAGCAGTTCTTC. It is translated as CANSPVAGENEQFF.

The J gene is TRBJ2-1, the V gene TRBV29-1; weak D call: TRBD1 (6 bases). The CDR3 is 16 amino acids. The germline gives CDR1 SQVTM, CDR2 ANQGSEA. Between the trimmed V and J ends, which lost 2 bases and 2 bases, there was a span of 16 bases. The chain's CDR3 is CSVEKDEGEAYNEQFF. CDR3 nucleotide sequence: TGCAGCGTTGAAAAGGATGAGGGGGAAGCCTACAATGAGCAGTTCTTC.